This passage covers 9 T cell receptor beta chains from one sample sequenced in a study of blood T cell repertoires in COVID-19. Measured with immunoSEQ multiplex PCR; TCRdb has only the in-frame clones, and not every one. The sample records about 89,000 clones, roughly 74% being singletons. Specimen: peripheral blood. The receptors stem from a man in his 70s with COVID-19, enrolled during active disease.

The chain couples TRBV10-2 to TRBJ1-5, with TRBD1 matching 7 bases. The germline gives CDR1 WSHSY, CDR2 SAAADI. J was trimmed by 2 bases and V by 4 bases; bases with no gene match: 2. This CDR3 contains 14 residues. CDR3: CASSGQGGNQPQHF. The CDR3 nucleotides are TGCGCCAGCAGTGGACAGGGCGGCAATCAGCCCCAGCATTTT.

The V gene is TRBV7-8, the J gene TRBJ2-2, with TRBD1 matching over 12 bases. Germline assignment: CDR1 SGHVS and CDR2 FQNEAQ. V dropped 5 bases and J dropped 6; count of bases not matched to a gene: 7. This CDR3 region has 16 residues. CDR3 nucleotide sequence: TGTGCCAGCAGCCCGCCCGGGACAGGGGGCGCCGGGGAGCTGTTTTTT. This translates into CASSPPGTGGAGELFF.

The DNA for the CDR3 is TGTGCCAGCAGCCCCCTTTGCCGGGACAAACTCCTCTATAACTATGGCTACACCTTC. Translation gives CASSPLCRDKLLYNYGYTF. This chain connects TRBV21-1 to TRBJ1-2; TRBD1, the D gene given by the table, was not confirmed from the DNA. TRBV21-1 is flagged as a pseudogene. The CDR3 extends over 19 amino acids.

CDR3 nucleotides: TGTGCCAGCAGCTTAGAATCCGTCAATGAGCAGTTCTTC. It yields the protein CASSLESVNEQFF. The chain uses TRBV11-2 and TRBJ2-1; unclear D gene. The CDR3 has 13 residues. Germline values: CDR1 SGHAT, CDR2 FQNNGV. V was shortened by 0 bases and J by 6 bases, with 6 bases between the two germline ends. Filled out from reference TRBV11-2 and TRBJ2-1, the complete variable domain reads EAGVAQSPRYKIIEKRQSVAFWCNPISGHATLYWYQQILGQGPKLLIQFQNNGVVDDSQLPKDRFSAERLKGVDSTLKIQPAKLEDSAVYLCASSLESVNEQFFGPGTRLTVL.

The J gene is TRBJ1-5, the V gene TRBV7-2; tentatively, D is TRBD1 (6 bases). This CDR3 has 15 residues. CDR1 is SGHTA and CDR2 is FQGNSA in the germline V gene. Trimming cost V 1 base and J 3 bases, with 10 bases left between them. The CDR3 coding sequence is TGTGCCAGCAGCTTAGTCCAGGGGAACAATCAGCCCCAGCATTTT. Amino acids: CASSLVQGNNQPQHF.

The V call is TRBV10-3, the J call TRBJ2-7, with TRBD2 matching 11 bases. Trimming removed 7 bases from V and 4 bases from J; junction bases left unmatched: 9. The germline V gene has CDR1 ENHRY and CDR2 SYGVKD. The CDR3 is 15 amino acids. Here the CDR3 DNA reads TGTGCCATCAACTCGGGACTAGCGGTGGGTTACGAGCAGTACTTC. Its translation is CAINSGLAVGYEQYF.

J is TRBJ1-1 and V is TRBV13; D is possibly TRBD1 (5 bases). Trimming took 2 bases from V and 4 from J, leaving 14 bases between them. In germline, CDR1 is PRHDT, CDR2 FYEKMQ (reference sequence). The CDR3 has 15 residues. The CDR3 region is CASSLRPGGPTEAFF. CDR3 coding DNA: TGTGCCAGCAGCTTACGCCCCGGGGGTCCCACTGAAGCTTTCTTT.

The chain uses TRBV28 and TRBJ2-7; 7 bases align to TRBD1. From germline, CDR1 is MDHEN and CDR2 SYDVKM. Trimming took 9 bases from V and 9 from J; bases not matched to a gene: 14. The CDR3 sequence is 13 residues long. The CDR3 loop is CASLAHNRGTQYF. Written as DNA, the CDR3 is TGTGCCAGTTTGGCCCACAACAGGGGAACGCAGTACTTC.

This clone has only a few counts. The CDR3 spells CASSPSRSYEQYF. The CDR3 region has the DNA TGTGCCAGCAGCCCTAGTAGATCCTACGAGCAGTACTTC. The chain employs TRBV11-3 and TRBJ2-7, with D unresolved. Germline V gives CDR1 SGHNT, CDR2 YENEEA. This CDR3 has 13 residues. V lost 5 bases and J lost 1, with 9 bases in between.